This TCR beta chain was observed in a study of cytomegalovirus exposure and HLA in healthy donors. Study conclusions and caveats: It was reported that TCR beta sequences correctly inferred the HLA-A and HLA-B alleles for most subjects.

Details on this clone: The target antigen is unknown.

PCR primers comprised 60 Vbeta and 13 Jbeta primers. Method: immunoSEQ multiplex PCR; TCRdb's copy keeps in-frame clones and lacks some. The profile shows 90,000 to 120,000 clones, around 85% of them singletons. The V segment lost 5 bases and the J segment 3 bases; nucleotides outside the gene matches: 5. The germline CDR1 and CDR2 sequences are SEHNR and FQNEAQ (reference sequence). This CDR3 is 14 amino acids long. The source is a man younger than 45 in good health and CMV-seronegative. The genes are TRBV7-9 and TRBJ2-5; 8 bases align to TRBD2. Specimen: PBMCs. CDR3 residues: CASSPPTSEETQYF. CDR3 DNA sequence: TGTGCCAGCAGCCCCCCGACTAGCGAAGAGACCCAGTACTTC.